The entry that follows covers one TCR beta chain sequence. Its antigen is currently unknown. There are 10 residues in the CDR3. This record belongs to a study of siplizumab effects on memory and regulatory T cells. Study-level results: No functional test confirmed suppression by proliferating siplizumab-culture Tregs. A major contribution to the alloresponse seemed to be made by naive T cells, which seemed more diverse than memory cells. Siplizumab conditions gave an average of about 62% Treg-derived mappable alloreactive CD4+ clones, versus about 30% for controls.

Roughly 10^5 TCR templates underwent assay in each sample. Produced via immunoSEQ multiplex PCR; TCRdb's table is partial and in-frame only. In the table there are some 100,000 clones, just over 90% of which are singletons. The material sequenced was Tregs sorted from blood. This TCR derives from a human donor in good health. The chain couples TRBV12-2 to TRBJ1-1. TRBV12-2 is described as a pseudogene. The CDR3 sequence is CANLRTEAFF. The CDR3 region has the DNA TGTGCAAATCTTAGGACTGAAGCTTTCTTT.